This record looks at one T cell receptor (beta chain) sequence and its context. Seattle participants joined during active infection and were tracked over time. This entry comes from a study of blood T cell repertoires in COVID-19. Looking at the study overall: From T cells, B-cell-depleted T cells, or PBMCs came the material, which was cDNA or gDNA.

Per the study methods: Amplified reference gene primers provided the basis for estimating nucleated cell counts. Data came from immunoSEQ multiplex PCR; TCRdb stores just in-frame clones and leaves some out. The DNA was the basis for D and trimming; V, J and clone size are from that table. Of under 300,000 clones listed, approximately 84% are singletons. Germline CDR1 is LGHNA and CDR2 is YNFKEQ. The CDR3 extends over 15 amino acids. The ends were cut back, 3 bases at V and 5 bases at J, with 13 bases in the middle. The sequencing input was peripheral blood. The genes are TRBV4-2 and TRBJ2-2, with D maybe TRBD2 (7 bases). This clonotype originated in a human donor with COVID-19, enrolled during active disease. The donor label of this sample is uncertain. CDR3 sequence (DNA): TGTGCCAGCAGCCAGCAGGGGAGGGGGACCGGGGAGCTGTTTTTT. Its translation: CASSQQGRGTGELFF.